This record looks at one T cell receptor (beta chain) sequence and its context. These newly diagnosed stage II-IVA oral cavity squamous cell carcinoma patients had no prior systemic or radiation treatment. Patients had HPV-negative, locally advanced oral cavity squamous cell carcinoma. PBMC libraries mostly used about 450 ng of input genomic DNA, with six replicates per sample. TCRdb's table, derived via immunoSEQ multiplex PCR, lists solely in-frame clones and lacks some. The sample includes about 14,000 clones, around 75% of them seen just once. The data are from a study of neoadjuvant anti-PD-1 for oral cavity cancer. Whole-study context: Patients without progression received a fourth nivolumab dose around day 43, then surgical resection on days 50-56.

Sequencing was performed on PBMCs, taken before nivolumab (anti-PD-1) treatment. The TCR was taken from a person aged 35-80 years with oral cavity squamous cell carcinoma.

CDR3 nucleotides: TGTGCCAGCAGCGTGGACAGGGGGAATGAAAAACTGTTTTTT. Translating it yields CASSVDRGNEKLFF. The chain is built from TRBV9 and TRBJ1-4, with 10 bases matching TRBD1. J gave up 5 bases and V 2 bases, and 0 bases lay outside the gene matches. The CDR3 has 14 residues. In germline, CDR1 is SGDLS, CDR2 YYNGEE.